Listed here are 5 T cell receptor beta chains from one sample, sequenced in a study of blood T cell repertoires in COVID-19. The protocol was immunoSEQ multiplex PCR, while the TCRdb copy is restricted to in-frame clones and leaves out a portion. The table lists about 120,000 clones, about 85% of them singletons. Material for sequencing was peripheral blood. Every receptor here comes from an elderly man with active or convalescent COVID-19.

The J gene is TRBJ1-2, the V gene TRBV3-1 (or the pseudogene TRBV3-2); D possibly corresponds to TRBD1 (6 bases). The V and J ends lost 1 base and 4 bases respectively, with 10 bases between them. The CDR3 loop spans 14 amino acids. Per the germline V gene, CDR1 is LGHDT and CDR2 is YNNKEL (reference sequence). The CDR3 sequence: CASSQGRQVYGYTF. CDR3 DNA sequence: TGTGCCAGCAGCCAAGGACGACAGGTCTATGGCTACACCTTC.

The J gene is TRBJ1-6, the V gene TRBV20-1; TRBD1 agrees at 8 bases. CDR1 is DFQATT, CDR2 SNEGSKA, per germline (reference sequence). V shed 3 bases, J shed 0 bases, and the junction held 4 bases outside the gene matches. The CDR3 consists of 16 residues. CDR3 sequence reads: CSASPGQGSYNSPLHF. The DNA for the CDR3 is TGCAGTGCTAGTCCTGGACAGGGCTCCTATAATTCACCCCTCCACTTT.

V gene TRBV28 combines with J gene TRBJ1-2, with D possibly being TRBD1 (6 bases). This CDR3 is 17 amino acids long. The V gene lost 4 bases and the J gene lost 5 bases, with 23 bases spanning the gap. Germline loops: CDR1 MDHEN, CDR2 SYDVKM. The CDR3 DNA reads as TGTGCCAGCAGTTCATCCACCCCGACAGGTCTCTCGTATGGCTACACCTTC. The encoded protein is CASSSSTPTGLSYGYTF.

V usage is TRBV5-1 and J usage is TRBJ2-7; TRBD2 matches at 7 bases. Trimming took 1 base from V and 6 from J; bases not matched to a gene: 4. This CDR3 is built from 13 residues. Germline CDR1 reads SGHRS; CDR2 reads YFSETQ. For the CDR3, the DNA is TGCGCCAGCAGCTTGTTGTCGGGAGGCGAGCAGTACTTC. Protein sequence: CASSLLSGGEQYF.

The chain has TRBV19 and TRBJ2-3, with 14 positions matching TRBD2. V shed 6 bases and J 5 bases; nucleotides not matched to a gene: 7. CDR3 size: 16 residues. The V gene's germline CDR1 is LNHDA and CDR2 SQIVND (reference sequence). The CDR3 DNA sequence: TGTGCCAGTAGAGCTCCGGGACTAGCGGGAGAAGATACGCAGTATTTT. Translation: CASRAPGLAGEDTQYF.